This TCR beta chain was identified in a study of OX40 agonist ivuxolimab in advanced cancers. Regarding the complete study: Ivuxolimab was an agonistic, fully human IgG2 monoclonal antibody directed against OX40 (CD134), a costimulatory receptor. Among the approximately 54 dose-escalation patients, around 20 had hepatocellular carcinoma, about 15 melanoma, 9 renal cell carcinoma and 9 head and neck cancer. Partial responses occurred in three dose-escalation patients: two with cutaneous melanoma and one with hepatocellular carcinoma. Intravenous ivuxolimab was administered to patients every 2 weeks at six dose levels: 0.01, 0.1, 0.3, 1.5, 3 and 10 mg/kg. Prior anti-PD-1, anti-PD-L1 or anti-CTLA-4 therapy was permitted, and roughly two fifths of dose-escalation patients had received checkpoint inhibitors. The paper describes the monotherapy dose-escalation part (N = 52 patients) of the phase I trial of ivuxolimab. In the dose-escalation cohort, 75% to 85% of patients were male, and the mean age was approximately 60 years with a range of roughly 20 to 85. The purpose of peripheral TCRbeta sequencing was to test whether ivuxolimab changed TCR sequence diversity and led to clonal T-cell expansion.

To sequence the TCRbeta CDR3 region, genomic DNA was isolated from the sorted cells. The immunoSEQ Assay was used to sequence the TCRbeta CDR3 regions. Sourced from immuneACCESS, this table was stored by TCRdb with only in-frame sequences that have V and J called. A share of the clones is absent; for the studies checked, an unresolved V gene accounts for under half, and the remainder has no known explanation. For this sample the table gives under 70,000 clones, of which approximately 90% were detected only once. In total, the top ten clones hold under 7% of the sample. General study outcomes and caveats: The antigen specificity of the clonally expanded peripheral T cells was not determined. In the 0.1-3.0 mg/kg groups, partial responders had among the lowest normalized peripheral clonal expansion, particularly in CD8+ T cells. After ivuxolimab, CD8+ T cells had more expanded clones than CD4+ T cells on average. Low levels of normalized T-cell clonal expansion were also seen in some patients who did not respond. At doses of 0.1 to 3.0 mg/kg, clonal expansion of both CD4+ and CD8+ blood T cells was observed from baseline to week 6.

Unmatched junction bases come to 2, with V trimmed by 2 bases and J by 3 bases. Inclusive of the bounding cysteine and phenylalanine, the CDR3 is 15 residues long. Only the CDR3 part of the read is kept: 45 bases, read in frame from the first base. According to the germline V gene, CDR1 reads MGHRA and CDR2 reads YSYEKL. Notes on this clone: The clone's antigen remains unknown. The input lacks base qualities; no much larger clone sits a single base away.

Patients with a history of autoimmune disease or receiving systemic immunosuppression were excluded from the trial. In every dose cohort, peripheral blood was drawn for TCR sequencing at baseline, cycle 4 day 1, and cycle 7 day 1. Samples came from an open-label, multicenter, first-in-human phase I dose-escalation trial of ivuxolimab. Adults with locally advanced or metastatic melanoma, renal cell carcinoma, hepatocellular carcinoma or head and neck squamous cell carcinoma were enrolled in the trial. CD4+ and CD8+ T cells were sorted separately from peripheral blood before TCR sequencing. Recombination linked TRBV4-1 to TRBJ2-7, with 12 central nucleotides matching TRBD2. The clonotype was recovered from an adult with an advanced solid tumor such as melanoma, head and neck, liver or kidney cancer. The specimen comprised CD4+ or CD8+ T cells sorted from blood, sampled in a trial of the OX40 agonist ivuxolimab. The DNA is TGCGCCAGCAGCCAACTACTAGCGGGGGGCTACGAGCAGTACTTC. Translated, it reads CASSQLLAGGYEQYF.